This T cell receptor (beta chain) was captured by sequencing in a study of identical twins (dated by TCRdb to about 2016). With respect to the entire study: TCR alpha and beta repertoires from monozygotic twins, unrelated adults of various ages and cord blood were deep-sequenced to test whether fetal clonotypes persist. Replicate twin experiments were performed at different times using different library preparation protocols to rule out contamination. General findings and caveats noted by the study authors: Fewer insertions were carried by abundant cord blood beta clonotypes, a similar but weaker trend appeared in young adult naive repertoires, and no such trend appeared in memory repertoires. A weaker excess of twin sharing was found in beta out-of-frame sequences because the signal-to-noise ratio was lowered by fewer shared sequences. Out-of-frame TCR alpha sequences shared between twins showed an excess of low generation-probability sequences compared with coincidental sharing between unrelated individuals. Invariant T cells such as MAIT and iNKT could partly confound zero-insertion analyses, although diverse VJ usage argued against such confounding for most clonotypes. Because the same donors could not be followed over many years, conclusions were based on cross-sectional statistical analysis. In monozygotic twins, recombination models systematically underestimated out-of-frame TCR alpha sharing, but the models matched the sharing seen between unrelated individuals.

Libraries were prepared through 5' RACE. TCRdb lists the instrument as Illumina HiSeq 2000. Template switching introduced a universal primer binding site; the final cDNA contained a unique molecular identifier, enabling accurate counting of TCR cDNA molecules. Specific primers in the conserved constant-segment region were used to synthesize first-strand cDNA for the TCR alpha and beta chains. Each cDNA library was double barcoded, with a SMART-Mk sample barcode plus Illumina barcodes, to control for contamination. TruSeq adapter sequences and Illumina sample barcodes were added in two successive PCR steps. TCR alpha and beta cDNA libraries were sequenced on the Illumina HiSeq platform with custom primers. In the original analysis: Raw reads were processed with MiGEC to extract unique molecular identifiers, and MiXCR was used to determine CDR3 positions. Recombination models were inferred per individual with the repgenHMM and IGoR tools using an EM algorithm. The tcR package in R was used for shared clonotype analysis, with sharing normalized by the product of cloneset sizes. Out-of-frame nonproductive sequences were analyzed to study raw recombination free of thymic and clonal selection effects. In TCRdb, the public reads were trimmed at Q25 with fastp and aligned with MiXCR, with productive beta chains retained. Duplicate CDR3 protein sequences are folded into a single record with the most common DNA and genes. TCRdb, not the original authors, processed these V and J calls. The sample yields 400,000 to 500,000 distinct CDR3 sequences; less than 20% were counted once. The top ten constitute 12% of the sample.

The sample holds a few counts of this clonotype. It lacks a known antigen. Its ends do not fully match the called genes, so a read error is possible. Only healthy Caucasian donors were included. The researchers also sequenced three unrelated adults who were not twins: a male aged 18 to 29, a male aged 50 to 59, and a female aged 50 to 59. Miltenyi CD45RO+ enrichment and human naive T-cell isolation kits were used to isolate memory (CD45RO+) and naive T cells from PBMC. The CDR3 sequence holds 14 residues, the cysteine and phenylalanine included. Only the CDR3 DNA is retained, 42 bases long and in frame from the first base.

The receptor comes from a man aged 45-65 years in good health. The chain joins TRBV12-3 or TRBV12-4 to TRBJ2-7, and 9 bases in between align with TRBD1. The specimen sequenced was naive T cells sorted from blood. The cell subset or site label, read with the paper, signifies: cells isolated with a human naive T-cell isolation kit. The CDR3 region reads CASRGTGKSFEQYF. DNA sequence: TGTGCCAGCCGAGGGACAGGGAAATCCTTCGAGCAGTACTTC.